These 24 T cell receptor beta chains came from one sample sequenced in a study of preoperative IRX-2 immunotherapy in early breast cancer. Treatment described: preoperative locoregional IRX-2 cytokine immunotherapy. Clones were read by immunoSEQ multiplex PCR, and TCRdb kept only the in-frame ones, dropping some. Here the sample spans about 89,000 clones, roughly 85% being singletons. The specimen comprised tumor tissue, sampled after IRX-2 immunotherapy. These receptors all come from a human donor with breast cancer.

This clone was recorded a few times. V and J are TRBV2 and TRBJ2-3, with 11 positions matching TRBD2. From germline, CDR1 is SNHLY and CDR2 FYNNEI. CDR3 length: 14 residues. After removal of 10 bases from V and 6 bases from J, the junction contained 9 bases not matched to a gene. In DNA form, the CDR3 reads TGTGCCACCAAACTAGCGGGGGCGGCGGATACGCAGTATTTT. Protein sequence: CATKLAGAADTQYF.

This chain joins TRBV29-1 and TRBJ1-2; tentative D call: TRBD1 (6 bases). CDR3 size: 12 residues. Germline V lookup: CDR1 SQVTM, CDR2 ANQGSEA. The CDR3, as DNA: TGCACCGTCCCCCGGGACAAATATGGCTACACCTTC. This encodes CTVPRDKYGYTF. Filled out from reference TRBV29-1 and TRBJ1-2, the complete variable domain reads SAVISQKPSRDICQRGTSLTIQCQVDSQVTMMFWYRQQPGQSLTLIATANQGSEATYESGFVIDKFPISRPNLTFSTLTVSNMSPEDSSIYLCTVPRDKYGYTFGSGTRLTVV.

The rearrangement joins TRBV30 to TRBJ1-2, with D possibly being TRBD1 (5 bases). From germline, CDR1 is GTSNPN and CDR2 SVGIG (reference sequence). V dropped 2 bases and J dropped 10 bases, with 14 bases sitting between them. The CDR3 has 12 residues. The CDR3 spells CAWSQGPEFYTF. CDR3 nucleotides: TGTGCCTGGAGTCAGGGCCCTGAGTTCTACACCTTC.

The chain employs TRBV6-8 and TRBJ2-7; 9 bases are a match to TRBD2. The length of the CDR3 is 20 residues. Trimming took 5 bases from V and 2 from J; bases not matched to a gene: 22. In germline, CDR1 is MNHGY, CDR2 SAAAGT. CDR3 protein: CASSRNSPALAGTRTYEQYF. In DNA, the CDR3 is TGTGCCAGCAGTCGAAACTCCCCCGCGCTAGCGGGGACACGAACCTACGAGCAGTACTTC.

This clone appeared once. The chain combines TRBV19 with TRBJ1-1, with 7 positions matching TRBD1. The germline CDR1 and CDR2 sequences are LNHDA and SQIVND (reference sequence). The junction had 7 bases not matched to a gene; V was cut back by 7 bases and J by 2 bases. CDR3 size: 14 residues. The CDR3 DNA reads as TGTGCCAGTAACGACAGGGCAAGAAACACTGAAGCTTTCTTT. Protein sequence: CASNDRARNTEAFF. The variable domain in full, with the rest retrieved from reference TRBV19 and TRBJ1-1, is DGGITQSPKYLFRKEGQNVTLSCEQNLNHDAMYWYRQDPGQGLRLIYYSQIVNDFQKGDIAEGYSVSREKKESFPLTVTSAQKNPTAFYLCASNDRARNTEAFFGQGTRLTVV.

The V gene is TRBV19, the J gene TRBJ2-2; the D is unclear. Looked up from germline, CDR1 is LNHDA and CDR2 is SQIVND (reference sequence). Trimming stripped 4 bases from V and 2 bases from J, with 11 bases between. This CDR3 is 15 amino acids long. CDR3 bases: TGTGCCAGTAGTAACGGGCAGCCTAACACCGGGGAGCTGTTTTTT. Amino acids: CASSNGQPNTGELFF.

The chain carries TRBV6-4 and TRBJ1-5; D remains ambiguous. This CDR3 has 13 amino acids. V gave up 7 bases and J gave up 1 base, with 8 bases separating them. Germline lookup yields CDR1 MRHNA and CDR2 SNTAGT. CDR3 bases: TGTGCCAGCATTCGAGGCAGCAATCAGCCCCAGCATTTT. It is translated as CASIRGSNQPQHF.

This clone showed up just once. The same CDR3 arises from other DNA sequences in this sample as well. V gene TRBV28 combines with J gene TRBJ2-7; a possible D gene is TRBD1 (5 bases). The CDR3 sequence is 12 residues long. Looked up from germline, CDR1 is MDHEN and CDR2 is SYDVKM. The ends were cut back, 1 base at V and 4 bases at J, with 5 bases in the middle. CDR3 sequence (DNA): TGTGCCAGCAGTTTATCAGGGTACGAGCAGTACTTC. This gives the protein CASSLSGYEQYF.

The genes are TRBV6-8 and TRBJ1-5; D may be TRBD1 (6 bases). Trimming removed 10 bases from V and 4 bases from J, with 20 bases in between. The CDR3 is made up of 15 amino acids. Germline V gene data show CDR1 as MNHGY and CDR2 as SAAAGT. CDR3 sequence reads: CAIRASGDGNQPQHF. In DNA form, the CDR3 reads TGTGCCATCAGAGCCTCAGGGGATGGTAATCAGCCCCAGCATTTT.

The chain links TRBV6-8 to TRBJ1-2; a weak D match, TRBD1 (5 bases). Trimming shortened V by 6 bases and J by 5 bases, and 10 bases separated the two germline ends. This CDR3 has 12 amino acids. Germline V gene lookup returns CDR1 MNHGY and CDR2 SAAAGT. CDR3 amino acids: CASSNQGYGYTF. In nucleotides, the CDR3 is TGTGCCAGCAGCAACCAGGGTTATGGCTACACCTTC.

This rearrangement joins TRBV18 to TRBJ2-2; D is possibly TRBD1 (6 bases). V lost 2 bases, J lost 9 bases, and 16 bases lay in between. Germline V gene lookup returns CDR1 KGHSH and CDR2 LQKENI. This CDR3 is 15 amino acids long. The chain's CDR3 is CASSPRGTPPRELFF. In DNA, the CDR3 is TGTGCCAGCTCACCAAGAGGGACACCACCCAGGGAGCTGTTTTTT.

This chain joins TRBV30 and TRBJ1-2; D unresolved. Germline lookup yields CDR1 GTSNPN and CDR2 SVGIG (reference sequence). This CDR3 is 14 amino acids long. V gave up 2 bases and J gave up 6 bases, with 16 bases separating them. The CDR3 loop is CAWSPLRQANGYTF. The CDR3 DNA is TGTGCCTGGAGTCCCTTAAGACAAGCAAATGGCTACACCTTC.

This clone showed up just a few times. V usage is TRBV6-8 and J usage is TRBJ1-3; 7 nucleotides line up with TRBD1. The CDR3 loop spans 13 amino acids. Per the germline V gene, CDR1 is MNHGY and CDR2 is SAAAGT. The ends lost 6 bases at V and 7 bases at J; junction bases unmatched: 6. The CDR3: CASRSSTGNTIYF. CDR3 nucleotides: TGTGCCAGCAGATCTTCGACAGGGAACACCATATATTTT.

The chain is built from TRBV6-8 and TRBJ1-2; TRBD1 matches 8 bases. Germline CDR1 reads MNHGY; CDR2 reads SAAAGT. V gave up 7 bases and J gave up 2 bases; unmatched junction bases: 15. CDR3 length equals 17 residues. CDR3 coding DNA: TGTGCCAGCACACCTTGGCCCCCAGGGGGCTGGAACTATGGCTACACCTTC. This encodes CASTPWPPGGWNYGYTF.

The genes are TRBV5-1 and TRBJ2-7; 11 bases align to TRBD2. There are 15 residues in the CDR3. The V segment lost 0 bases and the J segment 3 bases; nucleotides outside the gene matches: 2. Per the germline V gene, CDR1 is SGHRS and CDR2 is YFSETQ. The CDR3 loop is CASSLGGTSGYEQYF. Here the CDR3 DNA reads TGCGCCAGCAGCTTGGGTGGGACTAGCGGCTACGAGCAGTACTTC.

This rearrangement joins TRBV18 to TRBJ2-1; D unresolved. Germline CDR1 is KGHSH and CDR2 is LQKENI. V lost 2 bases, J lost 4 bases, and 6 bases lay in between. This CDR3 region has 13 residues. The CDR3: CASSPAGYNEQFF. Here the CDR3 DNA reads TGTGCCAGCTCACCAGCCGGATACAATGAGCAGTTCTTC.

The gene calls are TRBV6-8 and TRBJ2-7; tentatively, D is TRBD1 or TRBD2 (7 bases each). Trimming took off 6 bases at V and 3 bases at J, with 27 bases between the two ends. The CDR3 loop spans 18 amino acids. CDR1 is MNHGY, CDR2 SAAAGT, per germline. CDR3 amino acids: CASRGPGQPTGGVYEQYF. CDR3 coding DNA: TGTGCCAGCAGAGGGCCGGGACAGCCCACGGGGGGAGTCTACGAGCAGTACTTC.

The CDR3 region has the DNA TGTGCCAGCGAGGAGCAGGTGAACACCGGGGAGCTGTTTTTT. This codes for CASEEQVNTGELFF. The chain couples TRBV7-1 to TRBJ2-2; D call uncertain. TRBV7-1 falls under the ORF class, with uncertain function. This CDR3 has 14 amino acids. Deletions cut 8 bases from V and 1 base from J, with 11 bases between.

The V gene is TRBV23-1, the J gene TRBJ2-5, with D perhaps TRBD1 or TRBD2 (5 bases each). TRBV23-1 is recorded as an ORF, its role being uncertain. The ends were cut back, 6 bases at V and 5 bases at J, with 13 bases in the middle. This CDR3 comprises 13 residues. The CDR3, as DNA: TGCGCCAGCAGCTCCGTAGGGACGGAGACCCAGTACTTC. It is translated as CASSSVGTETQYF.

The chain combines TRBV6-8 with TRBJ1-3, with D possibly matching TRBD1 (5 bases). CDR1 is MNHGY, CDR2 SAAAGT, per germline. CDR3 length: 15 residues. Deletions cut 5 bases from V and 2 bases from J, with 13 bases between. The CDR3 nucleotides are TGTGCCAGCAGTGCCCGGACATCTCCTGGAAACACCATATATTTT. Amino acids: CASSARTSPGNTIYF.

This chain joins TRBV29-1 and TRBJ1-1; D unclear. Per germline, CDR1 SQVTM and CDR2 ANQGSEA. The V end was cut by 7 bases, the J end by 1 base, with 10 bases between. There are 12 residues in the CDR3. The CDR3 DNA reads TGCAGCGGCCACCAGCGGAACACTGAAGCTTTCTTT. Translation gives CSGHQRNTEAFF. Using reference TRBV29-1 and TRBJ1-1 for the parts outside the CDR3, the full variable domain is SAVISQKPSRDICQRGTSLTIQCQVDSQVTMMFWYRQQPGQSLTLIATANQGSEATYESGFVIDKFPISRPNLTFSTLTVSNMSPEDSSIYLCSGHQRNTEAFFGQGTRLTVV.

The rearrangement uses TRBV6-8 and TRBJ2-4; either TRBD1 or TRBD2 may supply D (5 bases each). V was shortened by 5 bases and J by 1 base, with 9 bases between the two germline ends. The CDR3 contains 14 residues. The germline gives CDR1 MNHGY, CDR2 SAAAGT. CDR3 loop: CASSQWGAKNIQYF. DNA for the CDR3: TGTGCCAGCAGTCAATGGGGGGCCAAAAACATTCAGTACTTC.

This chain uses TRBV11-1 with TRBJ2-7, with 7 bases aligning to TRBD1. CDR1 is SGHAT and CDR2 is FQDESV in the germline V gene (reference sequence). V lost 3 bases, J lost 5 bases, and 7 bases stayed unmatched. CDR3 size: 14 residues. CDR3 region: CASSFGQGVNEQYF. CDR3 nucleotide sequence: TGTGCCAGCAGCTTCGGGCAGGGGGTAAACGAGCAGTACTTC. The full variable domain, rest sourced from reference TRBV11-1 and TRBJ2-7, is EAEVAQSPRYKITEKSQAVAFWCDPISGHATLYWYRQILGQGPELLVQFQDESVVDDSQLPKDRFSAERLKGVDSTLKIQPAELGDSAMYLCASSFGQGVNEQYFGPGTRLTVT.

V gene TRBV6-8 combines with J gene TRBJ2-1; D perhaps matches TRBD2 (5 bases). Germline CDR1 MNHGY, CDR2 SAAAGT. This CDR3 contains 13 residues. V shed 6 bases and J shed 7 bases, with 13 bases lying between them. The CDR3 sequence: CASRESGGNEQFF. The DNA of the CDR3 is TGTGCCAGCAGAGAAAGTGGAGGTAATGAGCAGTTCTTC.